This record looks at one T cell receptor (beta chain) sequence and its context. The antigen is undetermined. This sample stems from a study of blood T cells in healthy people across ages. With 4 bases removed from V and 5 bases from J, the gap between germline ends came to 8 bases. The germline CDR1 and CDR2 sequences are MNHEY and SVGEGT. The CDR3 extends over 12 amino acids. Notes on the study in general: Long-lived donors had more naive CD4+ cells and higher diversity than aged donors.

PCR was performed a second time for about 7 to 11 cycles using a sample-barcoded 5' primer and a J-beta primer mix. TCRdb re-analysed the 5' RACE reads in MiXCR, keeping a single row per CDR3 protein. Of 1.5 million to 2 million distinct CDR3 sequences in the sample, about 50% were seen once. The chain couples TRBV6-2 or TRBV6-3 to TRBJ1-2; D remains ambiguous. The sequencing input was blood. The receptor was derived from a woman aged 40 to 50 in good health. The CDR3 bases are TGTGCCAGCAGTTCCAGGTCTTATGGCTACACCTTC. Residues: CASSSRSYGYTF.